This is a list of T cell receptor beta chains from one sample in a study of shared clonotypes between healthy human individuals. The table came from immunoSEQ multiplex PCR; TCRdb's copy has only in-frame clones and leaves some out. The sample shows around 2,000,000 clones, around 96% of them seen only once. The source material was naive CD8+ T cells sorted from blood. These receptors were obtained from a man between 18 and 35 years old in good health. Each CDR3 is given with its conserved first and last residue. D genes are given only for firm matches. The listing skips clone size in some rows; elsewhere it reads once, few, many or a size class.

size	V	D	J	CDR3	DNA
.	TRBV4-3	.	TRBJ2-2	CASSHDGGANTGELFF	TGCGCCAGCAGCCATGATGGGGGAGCGAACACCGGGGAGCTGTTTTTT
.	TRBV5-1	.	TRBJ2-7	CASRWRDSYEQYF	TGCGCCAGCAGATGGAGGGATTCCTACGAGCAGTACTTC
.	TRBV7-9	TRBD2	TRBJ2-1	CASSSPPSGSLDEQFF	TGTGCCAGCAGCTCCCCACCTAGCGGGAGTCTCGATGAGCAGTTCTTC
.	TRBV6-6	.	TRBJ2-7	CASGDLTISYEQYF	TGTGCCAGCGGGGACCTCACGATCTCCTACGAGCAGTACTTC
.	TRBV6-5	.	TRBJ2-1	CASSYSKRGNNEQFF	TGTGCCAGCAGTTACTCGAAGAGGGGGAACAATGAGCAGTTCTTC
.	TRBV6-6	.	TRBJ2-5	CASSYELQVETQYF	TGTGCCAGCAGTTACGAACTACAGGTGGAGACCCAGTACTTC
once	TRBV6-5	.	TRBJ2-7	CASPPGLFLSYEQYF	TGTGCCAGCCCACCGGGGCTCTTTCTCTCCTACGAGCAGTACTTC
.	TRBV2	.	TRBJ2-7	CASLQGSSYEQYF	TGTGCCAGCCTACAGGGCTCCTCCTACGAGCAGTACTTC
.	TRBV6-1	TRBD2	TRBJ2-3	CASLGPGGADTQYF	TGTGCCAGCCTTGGTCCGGGGGGTGCAGATACGCAGTATTTT
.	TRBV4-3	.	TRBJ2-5	CASSQDRGGGETQYF	TGCGCCAGCAGCCAAGACCGGGGAGGTGGAGAGACCCAGTACTTC
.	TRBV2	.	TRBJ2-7	CASSEGWGATYEQYF	TGTGCCAGCAGTGAAGGGTGGGGGGCTACCTACGAGCAGTACTTC
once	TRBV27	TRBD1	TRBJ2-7	CASSETGFYEQYF	TGTGCCAGCAGTGAGACAGGGTTCTACGAGCAGTACTTC
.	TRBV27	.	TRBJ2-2	CASSLWSGGELFF	TGTGCCAGCAGTTTATGGAGCGGCGGGGAGCTGTTTTTT
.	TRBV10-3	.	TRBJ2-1	CAISESFSSYNEQFF	TGTGCCATCAGTGAGTCGTTCAGCTCCTACAATGAGCAGTTCTTC
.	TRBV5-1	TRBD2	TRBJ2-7	CASSAGASGDESYEQYF	TGCGCCAGCAGCGCGGGGGCTAGCGGGGATGAATCCTACGAGCAGTACTTC
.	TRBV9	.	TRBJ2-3	CASSEDDYTDTQYF	TGTGCCAGCAGCGAAGACGATTACACAGATACGCAGTATTTT
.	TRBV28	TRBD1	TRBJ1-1	CASSAPDRLNTEAFF	TGTGCCAGCAGTGCCCCGGACAGGCTGAACACTGAAGCTTTCTTT
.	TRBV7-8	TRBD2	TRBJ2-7	CASSLPSGGAYEQYF	TGTGCCAGCAGCTTACCTAGCGGGGGGGCGTACGAGCAGTACTTC
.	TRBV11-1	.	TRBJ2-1	CASSHGRGEFDEQFF	TGTGCCAGCAGCCATGGCAGGGGTGAATTTGATGAGCAGTTCTTC
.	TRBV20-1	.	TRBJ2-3	CSARAADTQYF	TGCAGTGCTAGAGCGGCAGATACGCAGTATTTT
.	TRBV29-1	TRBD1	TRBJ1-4	CSVVYSRGTNEKLFF	TGCAGCGTTGTATACTCCAGGGGGACTAATGAAAAACTGTTTTTT
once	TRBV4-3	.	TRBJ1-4	CASSQDSGQGEKLFF	TGCGCCAGCAGCCAAGACTCGGGGCAGGGCGAAAAACTGTTTTTT
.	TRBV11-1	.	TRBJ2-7	CASSETQGSYEQYF	TGTGCCAGCAGCGAAACACAGGGTTCCTACGAGCAGTACTTC
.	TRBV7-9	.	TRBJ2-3	CASSLVSDTQYF	TGTGCCAGCAGCTTAGTTTCAGATACGCAGTATTTT
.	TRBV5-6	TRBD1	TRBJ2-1	CASSLEGDRALVQQFF	TGTGCCAGCAGCTTGGAAGGAGACAGGGCCCTCGTGCAGCAGTTCTTC
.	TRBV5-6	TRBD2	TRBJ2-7	CASSFGLAGDEQYF	TGTGCCAGCAGCTTCGGACTAGCGGGAGATGAGCAGTACTTC
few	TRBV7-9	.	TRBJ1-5	CASSSEGPMVVSNQPQHF	TGTGCCAGCAGCTCCGAGGGCCCCATGGTGGTGAGCAATCAGCCCCAGCATTTT
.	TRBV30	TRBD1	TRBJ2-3	CAWSVMTGVGTDTQYF	TGTGCCTGGAGTGTCATGACAGGGGTCGGCACAGATACGCAGTATTTT
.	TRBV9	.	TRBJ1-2	CASSVGGAPGYGYTF	TGTGCCAGCAGCGTAGGGGGGGCGCCGGGCTATGGCTACACCTTC
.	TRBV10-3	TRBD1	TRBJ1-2	CAISDRDRGTNYGYTF	TGTGCCATCAGTGACCGGGACAGGGGGACTAACTATGGCTACACCTTC
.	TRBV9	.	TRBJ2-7	CASSVGLGAYEQYF	TGTGCCAGCAGCGTAGGACTGGGTGCCTACGAGCAGTACTTC
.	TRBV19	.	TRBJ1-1	CASIDIEGLNTEAFF	TGTGCCAGTATCGATATTGAGGGCCTGAACACTGAAGCTTTCTTT
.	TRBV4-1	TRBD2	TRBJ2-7	CASSLLAGASYEQYF	TGCGCCAGCAGCCTCTTAGCGGGAGCCTCCTACGAGCAGTACTTC
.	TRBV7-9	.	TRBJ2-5	CASSFQETQYF	TGTGCCAGCAGCTTTCAAGAGACCCAGTACTTC
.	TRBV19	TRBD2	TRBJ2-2	CARLRREGNTGELFF	TGTGCCAGACTCAGGCGGGAGGGGAACACCGGGGAGCTGTTTTTT
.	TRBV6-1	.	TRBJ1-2	CASLGLIYGYTF	TGTGCCAGCCTCGGTCTGATTTATGGCTACACCTTC
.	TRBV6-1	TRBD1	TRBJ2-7	CASSEMAGGPYEQYF	TGTGCCAGCAGTGAAATGGCAGGGGGCCCCTACGAGCAGTACTTC
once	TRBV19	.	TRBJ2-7	CASSVQGGYEQYF	TGTGCCAGTAGTGTTCAGGGGGGCTACGAGCAGTACTTC
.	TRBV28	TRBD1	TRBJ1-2	CASSLSVSGGIDGYTF	TGTGCCAGCAGTTTATCTGTTTCAGGGGGCATAGATGGCTACACCTTC
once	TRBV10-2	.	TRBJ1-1	CASSGSTYTEAFF	TGCGCCAGCAGTGGAAGCACCTACACTGAAGCTTTCTTT
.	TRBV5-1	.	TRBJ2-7	CASSLNRDEQYF	TGCGCCAGCAGCTTGAACAGGGACGAGCAGTACTTC
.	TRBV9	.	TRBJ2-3	CASSVEGGGQDTQYF	TGTGCCAGCAGCGTAGAGGGGGGAGGGCAAGATACGCAGTATTTT
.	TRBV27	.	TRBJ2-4	CASSFAGVAKNIQYF	TGTGCCAGCAGTTTCGCAGGGGTAGCCAAAAACATTCAGTACTTC
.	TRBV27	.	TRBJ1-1	CASGAGGPMNTEAFF	TGTGCCAGCGGGGCAGGTGGACCAATGAACACTGAAGCTTTCTTT
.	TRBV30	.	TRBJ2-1	CAWSVVRDEQFF	TGTGCCTGGAGTGTGGTCAGGGATGAGCAGTTCTTC